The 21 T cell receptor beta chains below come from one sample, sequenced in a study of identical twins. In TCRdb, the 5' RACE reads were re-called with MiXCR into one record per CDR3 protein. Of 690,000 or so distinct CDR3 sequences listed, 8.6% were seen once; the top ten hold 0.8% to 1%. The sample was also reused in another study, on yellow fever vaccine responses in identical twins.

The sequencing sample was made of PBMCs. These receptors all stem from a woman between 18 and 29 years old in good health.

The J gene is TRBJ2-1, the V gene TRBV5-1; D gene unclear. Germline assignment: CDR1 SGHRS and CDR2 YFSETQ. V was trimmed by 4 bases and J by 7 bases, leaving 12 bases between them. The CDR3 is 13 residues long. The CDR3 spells CASSPYERNEQFF. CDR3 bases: TGCGCCAGCAGCCCCTACGAGCGTAATGAGCAGTTCTTC.

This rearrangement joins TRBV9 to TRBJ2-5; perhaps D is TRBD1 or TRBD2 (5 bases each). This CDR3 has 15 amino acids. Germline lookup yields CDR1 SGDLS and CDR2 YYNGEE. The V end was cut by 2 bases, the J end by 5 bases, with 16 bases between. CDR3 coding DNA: TGTGCCAGCAGCGTTACTAGGGGCCTAGGCGAGACCCAGTACTTC. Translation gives CASSVTRGLGETQYF.

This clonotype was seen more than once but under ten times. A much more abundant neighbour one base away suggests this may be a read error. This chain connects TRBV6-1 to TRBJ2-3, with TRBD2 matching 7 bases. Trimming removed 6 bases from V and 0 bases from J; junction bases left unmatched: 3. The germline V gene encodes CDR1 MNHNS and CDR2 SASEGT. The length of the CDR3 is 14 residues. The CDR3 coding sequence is TGTGCCAGCAGGTTTAGCGGGAGCACAGATACGCAGTATTTT. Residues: CASRFSGSTDTQYF.

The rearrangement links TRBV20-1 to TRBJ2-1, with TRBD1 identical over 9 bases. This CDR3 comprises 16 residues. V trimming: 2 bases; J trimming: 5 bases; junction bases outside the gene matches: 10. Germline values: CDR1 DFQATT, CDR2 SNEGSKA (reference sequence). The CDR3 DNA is TGCAGTGCTAGAAACGTCCGGGACAGGGAAAACAATGAGCAGTTCTTC. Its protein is CSARNVRDRENNEQFF.

The CDR3 sequence is CSARSGSGETQYF. Here the CDR3 DNA reads TGCAGTGCTAGAAGCGGGAGTGGAGAGACCCAGTACTTC. The rearrangement links TRBV20-1 to TRBJ2-5, with TRBD2 identical over 8 bases. Per the germline V gene, CDR1 is DFQATT and CDR2 is SNEGSKA (reference sequence). The CDR3 consists of 13 residues. V lost 2 bases and J lost 4; bases outside the gene matches: 3.

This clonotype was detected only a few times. This chain's CDR3 is CASSYRLLREADIQYF. The DNA for the CDR3 is TGTGCCAGCAGTTACCGTCTTTTGAGGGAGGCGGACATTCAGTACTTC. J is TRBJ2-4 and V is TRBV6-2 or TRBV6-3, with D possibly being TRBD2 (6 bases). This CDR3 has 16 amino acids. The V and J ends lost 2 bases and 8 bases respectively, with 19 bases between them. Germline-derived CDR1 and CDR2 are MNHEY and SVGEGT.

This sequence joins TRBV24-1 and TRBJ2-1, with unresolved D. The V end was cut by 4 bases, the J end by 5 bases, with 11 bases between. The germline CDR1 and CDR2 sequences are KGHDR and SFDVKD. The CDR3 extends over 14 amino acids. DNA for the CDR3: TGTGCCACCAGTGACCAAGACGGCCACAATGAGCAGTTCTTC. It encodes CATSDQDGHNEQFF.

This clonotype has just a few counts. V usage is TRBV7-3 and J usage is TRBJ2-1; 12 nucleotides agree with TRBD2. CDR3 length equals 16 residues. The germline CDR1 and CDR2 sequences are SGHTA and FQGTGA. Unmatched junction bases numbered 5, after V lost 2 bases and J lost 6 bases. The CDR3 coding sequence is TGTGCCAGCAGCTTATCTAGCGGGGGGGCCAGCAATGAGCAGTTCTTC. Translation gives CASSLSSGGASNEQFF. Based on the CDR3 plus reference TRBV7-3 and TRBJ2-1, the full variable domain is GAGVSQTPSNKVTEKGKYVELRCDPISGHTALYWYRQSLGQGPEFLIYFQGTGAADDSGLPNDRFFAVRPEGSVSTLKIQRTERGDSAVYLCASSLSSGGASNEQFFGPGTRLTVL.

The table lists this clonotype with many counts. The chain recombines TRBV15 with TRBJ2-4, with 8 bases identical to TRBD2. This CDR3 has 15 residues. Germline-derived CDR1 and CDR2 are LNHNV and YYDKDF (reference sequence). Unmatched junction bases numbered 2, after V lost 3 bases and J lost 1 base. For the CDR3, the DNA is TGTGCCACCAGCAGTAGCGGGGCGGCCAAAAACATTCAGTACTTC. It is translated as CATSSSGAAKNIQYF.

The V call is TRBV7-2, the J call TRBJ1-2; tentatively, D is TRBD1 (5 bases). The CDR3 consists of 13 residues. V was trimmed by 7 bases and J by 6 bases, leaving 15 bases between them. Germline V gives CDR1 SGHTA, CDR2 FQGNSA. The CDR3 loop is CASTPGRVNGYTF. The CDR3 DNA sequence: TGTGCCAGCACCCCCGGCAGGGTAAATGGCTACACCTTC.

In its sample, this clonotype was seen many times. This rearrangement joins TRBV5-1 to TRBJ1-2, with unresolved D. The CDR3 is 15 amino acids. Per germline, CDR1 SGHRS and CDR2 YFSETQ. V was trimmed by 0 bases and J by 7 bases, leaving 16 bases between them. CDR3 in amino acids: CASSLDLSRRGGYTF. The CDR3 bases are TGCGCCAGCAGCTTGGACCTATCCAGGAGAGGTGGCTACACCTTC.

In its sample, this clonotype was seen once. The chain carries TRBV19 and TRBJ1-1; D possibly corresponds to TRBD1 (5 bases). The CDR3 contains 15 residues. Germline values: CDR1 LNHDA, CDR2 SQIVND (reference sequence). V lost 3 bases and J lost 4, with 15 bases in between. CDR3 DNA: TGTGCCAGTAGTATTCAGGGTCGTCTCCTCACTGAAGCTTTCTTT. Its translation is CASSIQGRLLTEAFF.

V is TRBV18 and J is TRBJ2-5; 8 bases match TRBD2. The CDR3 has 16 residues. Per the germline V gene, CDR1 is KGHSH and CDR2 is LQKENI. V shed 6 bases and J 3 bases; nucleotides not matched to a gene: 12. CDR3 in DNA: TGTGCCAGCTCGGAACGTGCGGGAGGCCTGGAAGAGACCCAGTACTTC. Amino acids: CASSERAGGLEETQYF.

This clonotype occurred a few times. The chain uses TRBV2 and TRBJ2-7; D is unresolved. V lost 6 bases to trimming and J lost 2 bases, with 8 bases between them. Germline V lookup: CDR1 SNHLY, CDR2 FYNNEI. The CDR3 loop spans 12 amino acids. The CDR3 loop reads CASSGRTYEQYF. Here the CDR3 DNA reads TGTGCCAGCAGCGGACGGACCTACGAGCAGTACTTC.

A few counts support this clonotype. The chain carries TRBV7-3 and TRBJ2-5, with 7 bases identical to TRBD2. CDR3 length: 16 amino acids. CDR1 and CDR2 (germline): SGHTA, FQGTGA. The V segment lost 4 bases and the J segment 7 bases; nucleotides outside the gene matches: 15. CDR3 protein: CASSYWTRSRIGTQYF. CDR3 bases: TGTGCCAGCAGCTATTGGACTAGATCTCGAATCGGGACCCAGTACTTC.

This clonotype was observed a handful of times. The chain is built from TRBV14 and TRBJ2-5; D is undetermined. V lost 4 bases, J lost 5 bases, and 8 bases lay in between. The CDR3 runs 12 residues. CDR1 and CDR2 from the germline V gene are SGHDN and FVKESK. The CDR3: CASSRMGETQYF. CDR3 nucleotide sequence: TGTGCCAGCAGCCGGATGGGGGAGACCCAGTACTTC.

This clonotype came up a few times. The CDR3 region has the DNA TGTGCCAGCAGCTCGGGATGGGAGACCCAGTACTTC. Amino acids: CASSSGWETQYF. This rearrangement joins TRBV5-6 to TRBJ2-5, with D possibly TRBD2 on 5 matching bases. This CDR3 comprises 12 residues. V lost 3 bases, J lost 5 bases, and 8 bases lay in between. Germline-derived CDR1 and CDR2 are SGHDT and YYEEEE.

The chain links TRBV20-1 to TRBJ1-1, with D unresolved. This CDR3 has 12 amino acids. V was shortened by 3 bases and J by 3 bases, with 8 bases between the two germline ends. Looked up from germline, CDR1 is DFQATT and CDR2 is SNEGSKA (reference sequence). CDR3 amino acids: CSARGTYTEAFF. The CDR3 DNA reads TGCAGTGCTAGGGGTACTTACACTGAAGCTTTCTTT.

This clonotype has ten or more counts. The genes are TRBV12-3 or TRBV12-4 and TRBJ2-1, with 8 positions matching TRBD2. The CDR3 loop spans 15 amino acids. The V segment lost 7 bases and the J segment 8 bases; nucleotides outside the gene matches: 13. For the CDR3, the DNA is TGTGCCAGCACCCGGGGGGGGAGGGCCTGGGATGAGCAGTTCTTC. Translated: CASTRGGRAWDEQFF.

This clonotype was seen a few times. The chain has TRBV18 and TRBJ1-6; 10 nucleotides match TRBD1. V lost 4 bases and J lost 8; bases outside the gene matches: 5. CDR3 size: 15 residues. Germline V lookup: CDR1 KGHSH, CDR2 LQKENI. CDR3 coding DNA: TGTGCCAGCTCACTGGACAGGGGGGGGTATTCACCCCTCCACTTT. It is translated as CASSLDRGGYSPLHF.

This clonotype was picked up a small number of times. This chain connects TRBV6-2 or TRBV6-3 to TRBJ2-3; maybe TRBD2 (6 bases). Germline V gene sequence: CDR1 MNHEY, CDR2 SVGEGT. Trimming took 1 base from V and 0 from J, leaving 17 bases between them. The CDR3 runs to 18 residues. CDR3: CASSYFPEAGRSTDTQYF. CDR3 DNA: TGTGCCAGCAGTTACTTCCCGGAGGCCGGGAGAAGCACAGATACGCAGTATTTT.